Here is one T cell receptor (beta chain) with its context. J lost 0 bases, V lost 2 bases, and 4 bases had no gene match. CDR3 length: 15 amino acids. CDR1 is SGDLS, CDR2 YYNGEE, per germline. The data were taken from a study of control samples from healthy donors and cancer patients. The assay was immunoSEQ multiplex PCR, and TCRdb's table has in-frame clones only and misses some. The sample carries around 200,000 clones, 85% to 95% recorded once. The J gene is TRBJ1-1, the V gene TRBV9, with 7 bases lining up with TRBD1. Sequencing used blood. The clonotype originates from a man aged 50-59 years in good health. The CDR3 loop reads CASSVSGTVNTEAFF. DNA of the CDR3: TGTGCCAGCAGCGTTTCCGGGACAGTGAACACTGAAGCTTTCTTT.